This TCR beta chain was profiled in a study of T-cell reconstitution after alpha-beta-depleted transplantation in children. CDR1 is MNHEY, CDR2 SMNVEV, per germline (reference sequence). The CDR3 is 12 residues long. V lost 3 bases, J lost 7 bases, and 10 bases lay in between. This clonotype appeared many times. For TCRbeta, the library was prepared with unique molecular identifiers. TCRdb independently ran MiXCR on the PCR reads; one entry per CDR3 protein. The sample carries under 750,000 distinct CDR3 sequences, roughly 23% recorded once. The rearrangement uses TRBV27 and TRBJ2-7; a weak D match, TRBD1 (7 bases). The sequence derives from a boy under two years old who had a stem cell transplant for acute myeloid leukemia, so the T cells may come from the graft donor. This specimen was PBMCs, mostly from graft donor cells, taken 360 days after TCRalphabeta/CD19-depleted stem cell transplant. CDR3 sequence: CASSLTGREQYF. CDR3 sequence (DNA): TGTGCCAGCAGTTTGACAGGGAGGGAGCAGTACTTC.